The present TCR beta chain was sequenced within a study of blood T cells in healthy people across ages. J gave up 4 bases and V 6 bases, and 7 bases lay outside the gene matches. The CDR3 length is 14 residues. Germline assignment: CDR1 DFQATT and CDR2 SNEGSKA (reference sequence). Every participating donor contributed 7.5 to 10 milliliters of peripheral blood through a draw. Samples had at least 6.5 million PBMCs isolated from them. The authors ran a second PCR of roughly 6 to 11 cycles using a sample-barcoded 5' primer and a J-beta primer mix. Tags on each cDNA molecule came from a template-switch adaptor with 12 random nucleotides. TCRdb reanalysed the 5' RACE reads using MiXCR and keeps one entry per CDR3 protein. The sample consists of about 1.1 million distinct CDR3 sequences, roughly two fifths of them appearing once. Study-wide findings and caveats: Unsorted PBMCs prevented conclusive naive versus antigen-experienced comparison.

For this clonotype: Its antigen is still unknown.

This TCR derives from a man between 18 and 29 years old in good health. This chain uses TRBV20-1 with TRBJ2-1, with 9 positions matching TRBD1. Material for sequencing was blood. The CDR3 region is CSAADRGSYNEQFF. The CDR3, as DNA: TGCAGTGCCGCGGACAGGGGAAGTTACAATGAGCAGTTCTTC.